The clone carrying this T cell receptor beta chain appeared a few times. Its antigen is currently unknown. Preparation of the TCRbeta library used unique molecular identifiers. Each CDR3 protein is one row after TCRdb ran MiXCR on the PCR reads. The sample shows 670,000 or so distinct CDR3 sequences, around 13% of them seen only once. V gave up 3 bases and J gave up 1 base, with 11 bases separating them. Germline values: CDR1 SQVTM, CDR2 ANQGSEA. CDR3 length: 14 amino acids. This record comes from a study of T-cell reconstitution after alpha-beta-depleted transplantation in children. Points from the study as a whole: T-cell counts and diversity at one year post-transplant came mainly from newly produced T cells. Several patients had high TCRbeta diversity at day 60; it came from surviving recipient T cells and thymic progenitors. Reported findings indicate that, about two months after transplant, alpha-beta T cells came from several hundred expanded clones, which were derived from non-depleted graft cells.

The origin of this receptor is a girl aged 2-10 years with congenital amegakaryocytic thrombocytopenia, due to receive a stem cell transplant. The material sequenced was PBMCs, taken before TCRalphabeta/CD19-depleted stem cell transplant. The chain links TRBV29-1 to TRBJ2-3; D is perhaps TRBD1 or TRBD2 (5 bases each). The CDR3 bases are TGCAGCGTTGAGGGGGAAGGTGGCACAGATACGCAGTATTTT. It yields the protein CSVEGEGGTDTQYF.